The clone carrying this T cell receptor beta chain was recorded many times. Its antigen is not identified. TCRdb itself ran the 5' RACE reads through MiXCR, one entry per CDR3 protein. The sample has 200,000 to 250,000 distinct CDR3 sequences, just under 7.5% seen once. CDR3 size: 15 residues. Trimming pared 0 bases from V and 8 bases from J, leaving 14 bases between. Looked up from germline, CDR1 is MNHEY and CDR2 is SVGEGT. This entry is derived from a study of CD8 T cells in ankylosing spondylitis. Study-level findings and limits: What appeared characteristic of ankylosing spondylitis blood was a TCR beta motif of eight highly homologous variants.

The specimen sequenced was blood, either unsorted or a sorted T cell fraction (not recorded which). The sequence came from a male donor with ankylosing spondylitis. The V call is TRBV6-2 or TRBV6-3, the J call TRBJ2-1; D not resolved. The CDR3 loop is CASSYSRLVGYEQFF. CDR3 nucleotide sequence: TGTGCCAGCAGTTACTCGAGGCTAGTGGGGTATGAGCAGTTCTTC.